This T cell receptor beta chain came from a study of CD8 T cells in Susac syndrome. Looked up from germline, CDR1 is SGHRS and CDR2 is YFSETQ. Trimming at V came to 8 bases and at J to 6 bases, leaving 7 bases not matched to a gene. This CDR3 is 12 amino acids long. RNA totalling roughly 0.5 to 1 ug underwent reverse transcription with random hexamers. TCRdb reprocessed the immunoSEQ multiplex PCR reads with MiXCR, giving one entry per CDR3 protein. This sample has under 200,000 distinct CDR3 sequences, with 85% to 95% found just once. The specimen sequenced was CD4+ T cells from PBMCs. The receptor was isolated from a human donor in good health. The chain recombines TRBV5-1 with TRBJ1-2; 7 bases agree with TRBD1. The CDR3 region has the DNA TGCGCCAGTCGCCGGGACAGTGATGGCTACACCTTC. Protein sequence: CASRRDSDGYTF.